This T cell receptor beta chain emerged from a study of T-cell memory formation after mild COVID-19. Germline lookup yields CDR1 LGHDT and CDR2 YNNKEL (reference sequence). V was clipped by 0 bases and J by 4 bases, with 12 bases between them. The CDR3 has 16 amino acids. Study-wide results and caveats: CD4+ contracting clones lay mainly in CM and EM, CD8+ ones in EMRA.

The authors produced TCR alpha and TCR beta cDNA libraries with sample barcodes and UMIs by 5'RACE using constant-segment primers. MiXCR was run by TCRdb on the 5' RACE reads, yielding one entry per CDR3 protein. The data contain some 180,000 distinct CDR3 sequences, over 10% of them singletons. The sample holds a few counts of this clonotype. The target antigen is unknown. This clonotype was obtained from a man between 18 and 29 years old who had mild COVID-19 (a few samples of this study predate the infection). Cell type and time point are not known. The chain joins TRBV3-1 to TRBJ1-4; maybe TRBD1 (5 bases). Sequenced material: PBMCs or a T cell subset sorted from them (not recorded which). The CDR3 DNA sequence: TGTGCCAGCAGCCAAGACAGGGCGTCCTTTAATGAAAAACTGTTTTTT. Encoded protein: CASSQDRASFNEKLFF.